The rows below give T cell receptor beta chains drawn from one sample of a study of blood T cell repertoires in COVID-19. Repertoires were generated with immunoSEQ multiplex PCR, while TCRdb's copy carries only in-frame clones and drops some. The table has 250,000 to 400,000 clones, under 95% seen once. The source material was PBMCs or T cells enriched from blood (not recorded which). All receptors come from a man in his sixties who had recovered from COVID-19. The CDR3 runs from the conserved cysteine through the conserved F or W. D genes are given only for firm matches. Clone size is not always given. Where it is, it says once, few, many or a class for expanded clones.

>-|TRBJ2-1|-|TRBV21-1
CASSIGTGPSPDEQFF
>once|TRBJ1-2|-|TRBV5-6
CASSLSREDGYTF
>-|TRBJ2-1|-|TRBV7-9
CASSTPGSSYNEQFF
>-|TRBJ2-1|-|TRBV11-2
CASFHPSSEQFF
>-|TRBJ2-5|-|TRBV11-3
CASSPPPRGETQYF
>-|TRBJ2-1|TRBD2|TRBV6-5
CASSRGLAGWEQFF
>-|TRBJ1-5|-|TRBV6-1
CASSGEGTGWNQPQHF
>-|TRBJ2-5|TRBD2|TRBV30
CAWSAGTSVQETQYF
>-|TRBJ2-7|TRBD1|TRBV10-3
CATGQGAHEQYF
>-|TRBJ1-6|TRBD1|TRBV7-8
CASSRTGVSPLHF
>-|TRBJ1-2|-|TRBV3-1/TRBV3-2
CASSFSGTPIYGYTF
>-|TRBJ2-1|-|TRBV10-3
CAIRLGGGSYNEQFF
>-|TRBJ2-4|TRBD1|TRBV5-8
CASSSGQTLDIQYF
>once|TRBJ2-7|TRBD2|TRBV10-3
CAISGTSGAPSYEQYF
>-|TRBJ2-1|TRBD2|TRBV10-2
CASSVAGGYNEQFF
>-|TRBJ1-4|TRBD1|TRBV7-9
CASSKDRDEKLFF
>once|TRBJ1-6|TRBD1|TRBV5-4
CASSLAGQGVSPLHF
>-|TRBJ1-5|TRBD1|TRBV19
CASSPRDRGIQPQHF
>-|TRBJ2-2|TRBD1|TRBV5-5
CASSLGYTGQRATGELFF
>-|TRBJ2-1|TRBD1|TRBV5-6
CASSWGQGSYNEQFF
>-|TRBJ1-5|TRBD1|TRBV4-1
CASSQQGVTTQPQHF
>-|TRBJ1-5|-|TRBV10-3
CAISMDNSNQPQHF
>-|TRBJ2-5|-|TRBV18
CASSPPSGRETQYF
>few|TRBJ1-6|-|TRBV10-1
CASSEFFNSPLHF
>-|TRBJ1-4|TRBD1|TRBV5-1
CASSQAGQPNEKLFF
>few|TRBJ2-3|TRBD2|TRBV4-2
CASSQGAGADTQYF
>-|TRBJ2-2|-|TRBV11-2
CASSLDRAGELFF
>once|TRBJ1-1|-|TRBV28
CASSLTRQGRNTEAFF
>-|TRBJ2-7|-|TRBV7-2
CASSEHRVVKPYEQYF
>-|TRBJ2-7|TRBD2|TRBV9
CASSPGVAGGSYEQYF
>-|TRBJ2-3|TRBD1|TRBV23-1
CASSQGTGSSPDTQYF
>-|TRBJ1-1|-|TRBV10-1
CASSQGTRYFF
>-|TRBJ1-2|-|TRBV2
CASRETPNNYGYTF
>-|TRBJ2-5|TRBD2|TRBV7-6
CASSFSGGGAETQYF
>-|TRBJ1-1|-|TRBV2
CASRAGAFF
>-|TRBJ1-1|-|TRBV2
CASSEALGGGAFF
>-|TRBJ1-5|-|TRBV2
CASSETEYSNQPQHF
>-|TRBJ2-1|-|TRBV11-2
CASKLGRVRSNEQFF
>once|TRBJ1-5|TRBD1|TRBV10-3
CATRVGTEPNQPQHF
>-|TRBJ1-2|-|TRBV4-1
CASSPDAAGQRGYTF
>once|TRBJ2-2|-|TRBV5-6
CASRRWPGNSGELFF
>-|TRBJ2-2|-|TRBV6-5
CASTETRATGELFF
>-|TRBJ1-1|TRBD1|TRBV18
CASSPPGTGDTEAFF
>-|TRBJ2-2|TRBD2|TRBV14
CASSQDSGLAGLNTGELFF